These T cell receptor beta chains were read from a single sample in a study of blood T cell repertoires in COVID-19. Assay used: immunoSEQ multiplex PCR; TCRdb lists only in-frame clones, some missing. Here the sample spans roughly 160,000 clones, around 90% being singletons. Sequenced material: peripheral blood. The receptor source for this set is a man between 18 and 29 years old with COVID-19, enrolled during active disease. CDR3s include the opening cysteine and the closing phenylalanine or tryptophan. D genes are given only for firm matches.

J gene,D gene,V gene,CDR3 protein
TRBJ2-7,-,TRBV2,CASSDTGYEQYF
TRBJ2-5,-,TRBV30,CAWSTTRKETQYF
TRBJ2-7,-,TRBV14,CASSLSPYEQYF
TRBJ1-3,TRBD1,TRBV11-2,CASSLGDRVSVGNTIYF
TRBJ1-2,-,TRBV7-2,CASSFRRTTYGYTF
TRBJ2-3,-,TRBV15,CATSRGAGTQYF
TRBJ2-2,-,TRBV19,CASSIYKNTGELFF
TRBJ1-5,-,TRBV15,CATSRVPGVSNQPQHF
TRBJ1-1,-,TRBV19,CASSLGGLNTEAFF
TRBJ1-5,-,TRBV6-1,CASSEVFQPQHF
TRBJ2-1,-,TRBV19,CASSIGKALLNEQFF
TRBJ1-2,-,TRBV27,CATSAGWGGYTF
TRBJ2-2,TRBD2,TRBV11-2,CASSTLAGEAGELFF
TRBJ2-3,-,TRBV25-1,CASSENRGLGTQYF
TRBJ1-1,-,TRBV7-8,CASSHQRADPRTEAFF
TRBJ2-1,-,TRBV19,CASTLRGSYNEQFF
TRBJ1-5,TRBD1,TRBV19,CASSTGTGTSGQPQHF